The clone carrying this TCR beta chain was counted at least ten times. Researchers turned away patients with other autoimmune diseases, uncontrolled infections, pregnancy or lactation. Clinical symptoms, serum thyroxine, TRAb, thyroid ultrasound and orbital computed tomography determined diagnosis. Isolation of PBMCs was performed using over 8 ml of fresh peripheral blood. The entry originates in a study of Graves' ophthalmopathy and Graves' hyperthyroidism. Amplifying from RNA transcripts, the study obtained TCR beta CDR3 regions. The library came from an HTBI-primed first-round RT-PCR and a second-round multiplex PCR. TCRdb independently ran MiXCR on the multiplex PCR reads; one entry per CDR3 protein. The data contain approximately 700,000 distinct CDR3 sequences, more than 40% of them singletons. The sequencing sample was made of peripheral blood. The TCR sequence derives from an adult man with Graves' ophthalmopathy.

CDR3 residues: CASSPTLAAGANVLTF. CDR3 nucleotides: TGTGCCAGCAGCCCAACCCTAGCGGCTGGGGCCAACGTCCTGACTTTC. The chain has TRBV7-8 and TRBJ2-6, with 7 bases aligning to TRBD2. CDR3 length: 16 residues. Germline CDR1 and CDR2: SGHVS and FQNEAQ. With 5 bases clipped from V and 2 bases from J, the junction kept 6 bases outside the gene matches.